This T cell receptor (beta chain) is from a study of cytomegalovirus exposure and HLA in healthy donors. Overall study: An early release of data contained about 85 million unique TCRs, which came from HLA-typed donors.

There are 19 residues in the CDR3. Per the germline V gene, CDR1 is SEHNR and CDR2 is FQNEAQ (reference sequence). The V segment lost 6 bases and the J segment 0 bases; nucleotides outside the gene matches: 12. As for this clone: Its target is unknown.

PCR was performed using 60 Vbeta and 13 Jbeta primers. Using immunoSEQ multiplex PCR, the repertoire was profiled, and TCRdb retains in-frame clones only, with some absent. The data show 77,000 or so clones, with about 79% seen just once and approximately 17% held by the top ten. Findings and limits, study-wide: Most likely, a cluster of highly shared sequence variants arose as a sequencing artifact.

Sequenced material: PBMCs. The chain recombines TRBV7-9 with TRBJ2-5; 14 bases are a match to TRBD2. The clonotype was recovered from a man in his 70s in good health and CMV-seropositive. CDR3 amino acids: CASSPGGLAGAPYQETQYF. For the CDR3, the DNA is TGTGCCAGCAGTCCCGGGGGACTAGCGGGAGCCCCGTACCAAGAGACCCAGTACTTC.